The clone carrying this T cell receptor beta chain was seen once. Per the germline V gene, CDR1 is SGHAT and CDR2 is FQNNGV. This CDR3 is built from 16 residues. V dropped 3 bases and J dropped 0; count of bases not matched to a gene: 8. Positive CCR7 selection of CD45RO-negative cells yielded the naive CD8 cells, and terminally differentiated effector memory CD45RA+ cells were excluded. Assay: immunoSEQ multiplex PCR; the TCRdb copy retains only in-frame clones and omits some. In the table there are about 2.1 million clones, approximately 94% of which are singletons. The data stem from a study of shared clonotypes between healthy human individuals. In the study overall: The study used three CD4 naive, three CD4 memory, two CD8 naive and one CD8 memory plate per donor.

The V gene is TRBV11-2, the J gene TRBJ2-7; 7 nucleotides align to TRBD1. Sequencing input: naive CD8+ T cells from PBMCs. The sequence was obtained from a man aged 18 to 30 in good health. Some clones in this sample may be carry-over from other donors' samples. CDR3: CASSLYGTALSYEQYF. The CDR3 DNA is TGTGCCAGCAGCTTGTATGGGACAGCGCTCTCCTACGAGCAGTACTTC.